What follows are 4 T cell receptor beta chains derived from one specimen sequenced in a study of T cell clonotyping in hematopoietic cell transplantation. Time point reported: recipient sample about 28 days before transplant, after cytoreduction. Clones were sequenced by immunoSEQ multiplex PCR, and TCRdb holds only the in-frame ones, with some missing. The sample contains approximately 46,000 clones, more than 75% of which appear only once. Source: peripheral blood mononuclear cells, taken before stem cell transplant. Source of these receptors: a man in his sixties with biphenotypic leukemia. Some clones in this sample may be carry-over from other donors' samples.

CDR3 coding DNA: TGTGCCAGCAGTTTAAGTTTACCGGCTAACACTGAAGCTTTCTTT. It translates to CASSLSLPANTEAFF. This rearrangement joins TRBV2 to TRBJ1-1; D unresolved. Trimming removed 5 bases from V and 2 bases from J, with 15 bases in between. Germline V lookup: CDR1 SNHLY, CDR2 FYNNEI. The length of the CDR3 is 15 residues.

The chain joins TRBV7-9 to TRBJ2-7; perhaps TRBD1 as D (6 bases). The CDR3 has 15 residues. CDR1 is SEHNR and CDR2 is FQNEAQ in the germline V gene (reference sequence). V lost 1 base, J lost 4 bases, and 14 bases lay in between. The CDR3 reads CASSLGRQGKYEQYF. As DNA, the CDR3 is TGTGCCAGCAGCTTAGGGAGGCAGGGGAAATACGAGCAGTACTTC.

By its share, this clone is medium-sized (0.01 to 0.1%). The chain employs TRBV30 and TRBJ1-5, with TRBD1 matching over 10 bases. Germline-derived CDR1 and CDR2 are GTSNPN and SVGIG (reference sequence). The CDR3 length is 14 residues. The V segment lost 1 base and the J segment 8 bases; nucleotides outside the gene matches: 5. CDR3 region: CAWSAGQGMKPQHF. CDR3 DNA: TGTGCCTGGAGTGCGGGACAGGGGATGAAGCCCCAGCATTTT.

Written as DNA, the CDR3 is TGCAGCGTTTATGGGGCAGGTACCAACGTCCTGACTTTC. Its translation: CSVYGAGTNVLTF. The chain links TRBV29-1 to TRBJ2-6; the D gene is possibly TRBD1 (5 bases). The CDR3 sequence is 13 residues long. V lost 5 bases and J 8 bases, leaving 13 bases between the germline ends. Germline V gives CDR1 SQVTM, CDR2 ANQGSEA.